The subject of this entry is one T cell receptor beta chain. The assay was immunoSEQ multiplex PCR, and TCRdb's table has in-frame clones only and misses some. The sample has 70,000 or so clones; about 93% are singletons. Time point in this sample: newly diagnosed, previously untreated cHL patient sample. Per germline, CDR1 MRHNA and CDR2 SNTAGT. V was shortened by 0 bases and J by 6 bases, with 15 bases between the two germline ends. The CDR3 has 16 amino acids. This entry belongs to a study of PD-1 blockade in classical Hodgkin lymphoma. This chain joins TRBV6-4 and TRBJ2-1; TRBD1 might be the D (5 bases). This clonotype was sampled from a human donor with classical Hodgkin lymphoma. Sequences were obtained from peripheral blood mononuclear cells (PBMCs). The CDR3 sequence is CASSDSGRPLPNEQFF. As DNA, the CDR3 is TGTGCCAGCAGTGACTCGGGGCGACCCCTCCCCAATGAGCAGTTCTTC.